A selection of T cell receptor beta chains follows, all from one sample in a study of blood T cells in healthy people across ages. MiXCR, applied by TCRdb to the 5' RACE reads, yields one record per CDR3 protein. The sample lists about 570,000 distinct CDR3 sequences; roughly 28% were seen once. Specimen: blood. These receptors were taken from a woman in her 70s in good health. Both conserved end residues are part of each CDR3. D genes are given only for firm matches. Clone size is not always given. Where it is, it says once, few, many or a class for expanded clones.

abundance: .
v_gene: TRBV7-9
j_gene: TRBJ2-3
len: 15
d_gene: .
CDR3aa: CASSLGLQGIDTQYF
CDR3nt: TGTGCCAGCAGCTTAGGACTTCAGGGGATAGATACGCAGTATTTT

abundance: few
v_gene: TRBV20-1
j_gene: TRBJ1-5
len: 12
d_gene: .
CDR3aa: CSAGRSNQPQHF
CDR3nt: TGCAGTGCTGGACGGAGCAATCAGCCCCAGCATTTT

abundance: .
v_gene: TRBV29-1
j_gene: TRBJ1-3
len: 14
d_gene: TRBD1
CDR3aa: CSAVTGERGNTIYF
CDR3nt: TGCAGCGCCGTCACAGGGGAGAGGGGAAACACCATATATTTT

abundance: .
v_gene: TRBV5-1
j_gene: TRBJ2-1
len: 15
d_gene: TRBD2
CDR3aa: CASSFRTSGNNEQFF
CDR3nt: TGCGCCAGCAGCTTCAGGACTAGCGGAAACAATGAGCAGTTCTTC

abundance: .
v_gene: TRBV5-6
j_gene: TRBJ2-3
len: 17
d_gene: TRBD2
CDR3aa: CASSPTPGLAYTDTQYF
CDR3nt: TGTGCCAGCAGCCCCACCCCCGGACTAGCGTATACAGATACGCAGTATTTT

abundance: few
v_gene: TRBV6-1
j_gene: TRBJ2-7
len: 14
d_gene: TRBD1
CDR3aa: CASIQGQGANEQYF
CDR3nt: TGTGCCAGCATCCAGGGACAGGGGGCGAACGAGCAGTACTTC

abundance: .
v_gene: TRBV12-3/TRBV12-4
j_gene: TRBJ2-1
len: 15
d_gene: TRBD2
CDR3aa: CASSLAGGPANEQFF
CDR3nt: TGTGCCAGCAGTCTAGCGGGGGGGCCCGCCAATGAGCAGTTCTTC

abundance: .
v_gene: TRBV7-7
j_gene: TRBJ2-1
len: 13
d_gene: .
CDR3aa: CASSPQGRGEQFF
CDR3nt: TGTGCCAGCAGCCCACAGGGTCGGGGTGAGCAGTTCTTC

abundance: few
v_gene: TRBV29-1
j_gene: TRBJ2-5
len: 14
d_gene: .
CDR3aa: CSVDVRGIAETQYF
CDR3nt: TGCAGCGTTGATGTCAGGGGAATAGCAGAGACCCAGTACTTC

abundance: few
v_gene: TRBV5-1
j_gene: TRBJ1-3
len: 15
d_gene: .
CDR3aa: CASSWQGDPGNTIYF
CDR3nt: TGCGCCAGCAGCTGGCAGGGAGACCCTGGAAACACCATATATTTT

abundance: .
v_gene: TRBV29-1
j_gene: TRBJ1-3
len: 11
d_gene: .
CDR3aa: CSVSSGNTIYF
CDR3nt: TGCAGCGTCTCGTCTGGAAACACCATATATTTT

abundance: many
v_gene: TRBV7-9
j_gene: TRBJ2-4
len: 15
d_gene: TRBD1
CDR3aa: CASSQGTGQLNIQYF
CDR3nt: TGTGCCAGCAGCCAGGGGACGGGACAGCTAAACATTCAGTACTTC

abundance: .
v_gene: TRBV20-1
j_gene: TRBJ2-3
len: 20
d_gene: TRBD2
CDR3aa: CSARSSGRVGLAGGTDTQYF
CDR3nt: TGCAGTGCTAGATCCTCTGGACGAGTAGGACTAGCGGGGGGCACAGATACGCAGTATTTT

abundance: few
v_gene: TRBV4-1
j_gene: TRBJ2-1
len: 16
d_gene: TRBD2
CDR3aa: CASSHSSGVHYNEQFF
CDR3nt: TGCGCCAGCAGCCATTCTAGCGGGGTGCACTACAATGAGCAGTTCTTC

abundance: few
v_gene: TRBV6-1
j_gene: TRBJ2-1
len: 14
d_gene: TRBD2
CDR3aa: CASSVPSGGNEQFF
CDR3nt: TGTGCCAGCAGTGTCCCTAGCGGGGGAAATGAGCAGTTCTTC

abundance: .
v_gene: TRBV2
j_gene: TRBJ2-7
len: 14
d_gene: .
CDR3aa: CASSAPGMGAEQYF
CDR3nt: TGTGCCAGCAGTGCTCCCGGGATGGGGGCCGAGCAGTACTTC

abundance: once
v_gene: TRBV7-9
j_gene: TRBJ2-5
len: 15
d_gene: TRBD2
CDR3aa: CASSLSGGRRGTQYF
CDR3nt: TGTGCCAGCAGCTTAAGCGGGGGACGCAGAGGGACCCAGTACTTC

abundance: .
v_gene: TRBV20-1
j_gene: TRBJ2-1
len: 12
d_gene: .
CDR3aa: CSARGWEEGQFF
CDR3nt: TGCAGTGCTAGAGGATGGGAGGAGGGGCAGTTCTTC

abundance: .
v_gene: TRBV25-1
j_gene: TRBJ2-7
len: 14
d_gene: .
CDR3aa: CASSESNSPYEQYF
CDR3nt: TGTGCCAGCAGTGAAAGTAACAGCCCCTACGAGCAGTACTTC

abundance: .
v_gene: TRBV3-1
j_gene: TRBJ2-7
len: 14
d_gene: TRBD1
CDR3aa: CASSQDGTGREQYF
CDR3nt: TGTGCCAGCAGCCAAGATGGGACAGGGCGCGAGCAGTACTTC

abundance: .
v_gene: TRBV29-1
j_gene: TRBJ1-1
len: 12
d_gene: .
CDR3aa: CSSQRGGTEAFF
CDR3nt: TGCAGCTCTCAAAGGGGCGGCACTGAAGCTTTCTTT

abundance: many
v_gene: TRBV4-1
j_gene: TRBJ2-5
len: 13
d_gene: .
CDR3aa: CASSRNRLETQYF
CDR3nt: TGCGCCAGCAGCCGGAACAGGTTGGAGACCCAGTACTTC

abundance: .
v_gene: TRBV5-1
j_gene: TRBJ2-5
len: 17
d_gene: TRBD1
CDR3aa: CASSLALPRTGEEIQHF
CDR3nt: TGCGCCAGCAGCTTGGCCCTACCACGGACAGGGGAAGAGATCCAGCACTTC

abundance: few
v_gene: TRBV4-3
j_gene: TRBJ1-5
len: 16
d_gene: .
CDR3aa: CASSQEPGNSNQPQHF
CDR3nt: TGCGCCAGCAGCCAAGAACCCGGTAATAGCAATCAGCCCCAGCATTTT

abundance: few
v_gene: TRBV6-4
j_gene: TRBJ1-1
len: 14
d_gene: TRBD1
CDR3aa: CASRRDRENTEAFF
CDR3nt: TGTGCCAGCCGACGGGACAGAGAGAACACTGAAGCTTTCTTT

abundance: few
v_gene: TRBV7-2
j_gene: TRBJ1-4
len: 16
d_gene: .
CDR3aa: CASSLGPSGLNEKLFF
CDR3nt: TGTGCCAGCAGCTTAGGCCCTTCAGGGCTCAATGAAAAACTGTTTTTT

abundance: few
v_gene: TRBV5-1
j_gene: TRBJ2-3
len: 15
d_gene: .
CDR3aa: CASSSQTTGTDTQYF
CDR3nt: TGCGCCAGCAGCTCCCAGACTACCGGGACAGATACGCAGTATTTT

abundance: .
v_gene: TRBV11-3
j_gene: TRBJ2-1
len: 14
d_gene: .
CDR3aa: CASSNRVAGNEQFF
CDR3nt: TGTGCCAGCAGCAACCGGGTCGCCGGGAATGAGCAGTTCTTC

abundance: .
v_gene: TRBV20-1
j_gene: TRBJ1-2
len: 14
d_gene: TRBD1
CDR3aa: CSAEPDRASYGYTF
CDR3nt: TGCAGTGCAGAACCCGACAGGGCGAGCTATGGCTACACCTTC

abundance: few
v_gene: TRBV2
j_gene: TRBJ2-3
len: 16
d_gene: .
CDR3aa: CASSEYEGPSTDTQYF
CDR3nt: TGTGCCAGCAGTGAATATGAGGGTCCCAGCACAGATACGCAGTATTTT